The rows below give T cell receptor beta chains drawn from one sample of a study of beta chain features in type 1 diabetes. TCRdb keeps only in-frame clones here, not all; method: immunoSEQ multiplex PCR. The sample records about 470,000 clones, approximately 31% being singletons. The sequenced sample was naive CD4+ T cells from blood. These receptors were collected from a man in his late teens or twenties in good health. The CDR3 runs from the conserved cysteine through the conserved F or W. A D gene is named only where the DNA matches it firmly. Size is stated for part of the rows, as once, few or many counts, or as a class when the clone is expanded.

CDR3 length	J gene	clone size	V gene	D gene	CDR3 protein	CDR3 DNA
14	TRBJ2-5	few	TRBV9	TRBD1	CASSPGGYQETQYF	TGTGCCAGCAGCCCAGGGGGCTACCAAGAGACCCAGTACTTC
17	TRBJ2-2	NA	TRBV28	TRBD2	CASSWTSGRARTGELFF	TGTGCCAGCAGCTGGACTAGCGGGAGGGCCCGGACCGGGGAGCTGTTTTTT
11	TRBJ2-7	NA	TRBV20-1	NA	CSASPSYEQYF	TGCAGTGCTAGTCCCAGCTACGAGCAGTACTTC
9	TRBJ2-5	NA	TRBV20-1	NA	CSAMETQYF	TGCAGTGCTATGGAGACCCAGTACTTC
15	TRBJ2-7	NA	TRBV15	NA	CATSRRGWESYEQYF	TGTGCCACCAGCAGACGCGGGTGGGAATCCTACGAGCAGTACTTC
15	TRBJ2-2	NA	TRBV30	TRBD1	CARTTGTGTHRELFF	TGTGCCCGGACAACGGGGACAGGGACGCACCGGGAGCTGTTTTTT
13	TRBJ1-2	NA	TRBV6-5	NA	CASGRDKGYGYTF	TGTGCCAGCGGCCGGGACAAGGGCTATGGCTACACCTTC
15	TRBJ1-1	few	TRBV29-1	TRBD1	CSGSGTGGMNTEAFF	TGCAGCGGAAGCGGGACAGGGGGCATGAACACTGAAGCTTTCTTT
13	TRBJ1-1	NA	TRBV5-4	NA	CASSLARATEAFF	TGTGCCAGCAGCTTGGCTCGTGCCACTGAAGCTTTCTTT
14	TRBJ2-4	NA	TRBV7-9	TRBD1	CASSSTGAKNIQYF	TGTGCCAGCAGCTCGACAGGGGCCAAAAACATTCAGTACTTC
13	TRBJ1-3	NA	TRBV29-1	NA	CSVELLRGNTIYF	TGCAGCGTTGAGCTTCTACGAGGAAACACCATATATTTT
15	TRBJ2-5	NA	TRBV18	TRBD1	CASSPGQGAGETQYF	TGTGCCAGCTCACCTGGACAGGGCGCGGGAGAGACCCAGTACTTC
14	TRBJ1-1	NA	TRBV6-5	NA	CASSWGSGGTEAFF	TGTGCCAGCAGTTGGGGGTCTGGAGGCACTGAAGCTTTCTTT
11	TRBJ2-7	NA	TRBV28	NA	CASRTGYEQYF	TGTGCCAGCCGTACCGGTTACGAGCAGTACTTC
15	TRBJ2-1	NA	TRBV2	NA	CASSMIRRGYNEQFF	TGTGCCAGCAGTATGATTAGGAGAGGCTACAATGAGCAGTTCTTC
15	TRBJ2-5	NA	TRBV9	TRBD1	CASSPQRTGQETQYF	TGTGCCAGCAGCCCCCAGCGGACAGGACAAGAGACCCAGTACTTC
14	TRBJ2-7	few	TRBV5-1	NA	CASSLDPSSYEQYF	TGCGCCAGCAGCTTGGACCCTAGCTCCTACGAGCAGTACTTC
13	TRBJ2-7	NA	TRBV9	NA	CASSVSSGREQYF	TGTGCCAGCAGCGTAAGTAGCGGACGGGAGCAGTACTTC
16	TRBJ2-1	few	TRBV12-5	NA	CASGLVLRGTIDEQFF	TGTGCTAGTGGTTTGGTACTTAGAGGGACGATCGATGAGCAGTTCTTC
14	TRBJ1-4	NA	TRBV30	NA	CAWSVRLLEGKLFF	TGTGCCTGGAGTGTACGACTGCTGGAGGGAAAACTGTTTTTT
11	TRBJ1-1	few	TRBV25-1	NA	CASRGTTEAFF	TGTGCGAGCAGGGGAACCACTGAAGCTTTCTTT
13	TRBJ2-7	NA	TRBV11-1	NA	CASSPRDRHEQYF	TGTGCCAGCAGCCCGAGAGACAGGCACGAGCAGTACTTC
13	TRBJ2-7	NA	TRBV29-1	TRBD2	CSAGRGGSYEQYF	TGCAGCGCCGGGAGGGGGGGCTCCTACGAGCAGTACTTC
15	TRBJ2-3	NA	TRBV30	TRBD2	CAWSRSLAGADTQYF	TGTGCCTGGAGTCGTTCACTAGCGGGAGCGGATACGCAGTATTTT
12	TRBJ2-5	NA	TRBV10-3	NA	CAISENEETQYF	TGTGCCATCAGTGAGAACGAGGAGACCCAGTACTTC
13	TRBJ1-5	NA	TRBV7-9	NA	CASSKAGNQPQHF	TGTGCCAGCAGCAAAGCGGGGAATCAGCCCCAGCATTTT
14	TRBJ2-7	few	TRBV12-5	TRBD1	CASGPGQGSYEQYF	TGTGCTAGTGGCCCGGGACAGGGGTCTTACGAGCAGTACTTC
13	TRBJ1-1	few	TRBV30	NA	CAWSGQVNTEAFF	TGTGCCTGGAGTGGCCAGGTAAACACTGAAGCTTTCTTT
10	TRBJ2-1	few	TRBV29-1	NA	CSVGNNEQFF	TGCAGCGTTGGGAACAATGAGCAGTTCTTC
14	TRBJ2-3	few	TRBV9	NA	CASSSQAFTDTQYF	TGTGCCAGCAGCTCTCAAGCCTTCACAGATACGCAGTATTTT
16	TRBJ2-7	few	TRBV9	TRBD2	CASSPTSGRASYEQYF	TGTGCCAGCAGCCCGACTAGCGGGAGGGCCTCGTACGAGCAGTACTTC
13	TRBJ2-1	few	TRBV27	TRBD1	CASSYGQGNEQFF	TGTGCCAGCAGTTACGGACAGGGTAATGAGCAGTTCTTC
14	TRBJ2-5	NA	TRBV29-1	TRBD2	CSVDPAGGSETQYF	TGCAGCGTTGATCCAGCGGGAGGTTCCGAGACCCAGTACTTC
15	TRBJ2-1	few	TRBV7-2	TRBD2	CASSFRGRAYNEQFF	TGTGCCAGCAGCTTTCGCGGGAGGGCCTACAATGAGCAGTTCTTC
15	TRBJ2-7	NA	TRBV9	TRBD1	CASSGGTGPSYEQYF	TGTGCCAGCAGCGGTGGGACAGGCCCATCCTACGAGCAGTACTTC
15	TRBJ2-7	few	TRBV9	TRBD2	CASSAGLAGVFEQYF	TGTGCCAGCAGCGCGGGACTAGCGGGAGTATTCGAGCAGTACTTC
13	TRBJ2-4	few	TRBV18	NA	CASSPQVENIQYF	TGTGCCAGCTCACCGCAGGTGGAAAACATTCAGTACTTC
14	TRBJ2-4	NA	TRBV30	NA	CAWRPRGGGNIQYF	TGTGCCTGGAGGCCCCGGGGAGGGGGAAACATTCAGTACTTC
14	TRBJ2-1	NA	TRBV14	NA	CASSSRDFYNEQFF	TGTGCCAGCAGCAGCCGGGACTTTTACAATGAGCAGTTCTTC
14	TRBJ1-5	few	TRBV30	TRBD1	CAWSETGRRQPQHF	TGTGCCTGGAGTGAGACAGGGAGGAGGCAGCCCCAGCATTTT
15	TRBJ2-1	NA	TRBV7-9	NA	CASSLSRSSYNEQFF	TGTGCCAGCAGCTTATCCCGAAGCTCCTACAATGAGCAGTTCTTC
17	TRBJ2-1	few	TRBV11-2	TRBD2	CASTPGGGFEFDNEQFF	TGTGCCAGCACGCCGGGCGGGGGGTTCGAGTTCGACAATGAGCAGTTCTTC
14	TRBJ1-1	few	TRBV4-2	NA	CASSQGSLNTEAFF	TGTGCCAGCAGCCAAGGCAGTCTGAACACTGAAGCTTTCTTT
14	TRBJ2-2	NA	TRBV7-2	NA	CASSLASFTGELFF	TGTGCCAGCAGCTTAGCGTCTTTCACCGGGGAGCTGTTTTTT
15	TRBJ2-7	NA	TRBV9	NA	CASSVETGPTYEQYF	TGTGCCAGCAGCGTAGAGACAGGTCCAACCTACGAGCAGTACTTC
11	TRBJ2-7	NA	TRBV28	NA	CASSSLRGQYF	TGTGCCAGCAGTTCACTTCGGGGGCAGTACTTC
14	TRBJ2-1	few	TRBV10-3	TRBD2	CAITGLAGVAEQFF	TGTGCAATCACTGGACTAGCGGGAGTGGCTGAGCAGTTCTTC
14	TRBJ2-1	few	TRBV29-1	NA	CSVTGTTRINEQFF	TGCAGCGTTACCGGGACAACCAGAATTAATGAGCAGTTCTTC
13	TRBJ2-5	NA	TRBV30	TRBD2	CAWSVRRGETQYF	TGTGCCTGGAGTGTACGGCGGGGGGAGACCCAGTACTTC
17	TRBJ1-1	few	TRBV23-1	NA	CASSQLGSETVNTEAFF	TGCGCCAGCAGTCAATTGGGGTCCGAGACGGTGAACACTGAAGCTTTCTTT
13	TRBJ2-5	NA	TRBV7-8	TRBD1	CASSWDREETQYF	TGTGCCAGCAGCTGGGACAGGGAAGAGACCCAGTACTTC